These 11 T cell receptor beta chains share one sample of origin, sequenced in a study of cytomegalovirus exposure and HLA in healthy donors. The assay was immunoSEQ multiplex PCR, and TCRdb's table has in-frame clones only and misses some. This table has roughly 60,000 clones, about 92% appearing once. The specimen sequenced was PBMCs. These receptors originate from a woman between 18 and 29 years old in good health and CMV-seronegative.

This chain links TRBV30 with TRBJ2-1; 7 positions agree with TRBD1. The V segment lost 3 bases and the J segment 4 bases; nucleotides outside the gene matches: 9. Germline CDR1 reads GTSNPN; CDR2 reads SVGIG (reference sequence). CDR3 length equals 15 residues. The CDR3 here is CAWSGSGTDYNEQFF. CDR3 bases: TGTGCCTGGAGCGGCTCCGGGACAGATTACAATGAGCAGTTCTTC.

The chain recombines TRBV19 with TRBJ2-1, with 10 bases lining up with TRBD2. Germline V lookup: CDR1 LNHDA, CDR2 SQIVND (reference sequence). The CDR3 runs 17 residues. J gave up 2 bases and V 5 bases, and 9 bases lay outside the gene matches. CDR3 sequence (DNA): TGTGCCAGTAGTTCCCACCGACTAGCGGGCCCCTACAATGAGCAGTTCTTC. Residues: CASSSHRLAGPYNEQFF.

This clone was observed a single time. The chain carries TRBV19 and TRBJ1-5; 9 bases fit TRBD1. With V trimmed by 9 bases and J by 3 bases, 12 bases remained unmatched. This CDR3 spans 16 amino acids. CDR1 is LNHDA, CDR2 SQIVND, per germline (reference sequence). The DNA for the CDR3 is TGTGCCAGCACAAGGAGGACAGGGGCCTCCAATCAGCCCCAGCATTTT. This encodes CASTRRTGASNQPQHF.

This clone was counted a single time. The CDR3 bases are TGTGCCAGCAGCGCCAGATTAATTACCGGGACAGGAGATCGGGTGAACACTGAAGCTTTCTTT. Protein: CASSARLITGTGDRVNTEAFF. The chain combines TRBV9 with TRBJ1-1; 8 bases map to TRBD1. Germline CDR1 reads SGDLS; CDR2 reads YYNGEE. After removal of 3 bases from V and 0 bases from J, the junction contained 22 bases not matched to a gene. This CDR3 contains 21 residues.

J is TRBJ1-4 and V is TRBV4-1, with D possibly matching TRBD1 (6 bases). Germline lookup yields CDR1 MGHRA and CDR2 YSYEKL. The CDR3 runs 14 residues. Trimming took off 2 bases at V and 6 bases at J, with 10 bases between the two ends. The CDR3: CASSQRQVYEKLFF. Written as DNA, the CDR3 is TGCGCCAGCAGCCAACGACAGGTATATGAAAAACTGTTTTTT.

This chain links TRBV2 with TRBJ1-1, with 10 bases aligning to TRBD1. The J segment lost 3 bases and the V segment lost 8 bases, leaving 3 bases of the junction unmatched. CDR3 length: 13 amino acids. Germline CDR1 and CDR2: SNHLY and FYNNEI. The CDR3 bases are TGTGCCAGCTTGGGACAGGGGTACACTGAAGCTTTCTTT. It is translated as CASLGQGYTEAFF.

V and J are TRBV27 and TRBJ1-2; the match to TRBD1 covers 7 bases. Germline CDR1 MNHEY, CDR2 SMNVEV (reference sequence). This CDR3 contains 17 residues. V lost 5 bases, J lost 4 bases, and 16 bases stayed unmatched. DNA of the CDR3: TGTGCCAGCAGTACAAGACAGGGAATATCGGGCGGCTATGGCTACACCTTC. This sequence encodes CASSTRQGISGGYGYTF.

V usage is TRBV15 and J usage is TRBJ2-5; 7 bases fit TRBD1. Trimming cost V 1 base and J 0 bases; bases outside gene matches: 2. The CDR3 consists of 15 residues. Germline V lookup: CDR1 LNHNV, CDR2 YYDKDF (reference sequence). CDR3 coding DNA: TGTGCCACCAGCAGAGCCAGGGGGTACCAAGAGACCCAGTACTTC. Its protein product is CATSRARGYQETQYF.

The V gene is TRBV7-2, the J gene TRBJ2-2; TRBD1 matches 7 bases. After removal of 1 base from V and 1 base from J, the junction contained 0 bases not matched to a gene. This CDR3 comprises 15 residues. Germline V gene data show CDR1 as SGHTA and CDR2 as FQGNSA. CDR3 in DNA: TGTGCCAGCAGCTTAGGGGACAGGAACACCGGGGAGCTGTTTTTT. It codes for CASSLGDRNTGELFF. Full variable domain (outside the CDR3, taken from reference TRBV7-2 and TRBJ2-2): GAGVSQSPSNKVTEKGKDVELRCDPISGHTALYWYRQSLGQGLEFLIYFQGNSAPDKSGLPSDRFSAERTGGSVSTLTIQRTQQEDSAVYLCASSLGDRNTGELFFGEGSRLTVL.

CDR3 in DNA: TGTGCCAGCTCACCGAGTAGGTCGGCAGGGCTGTTCTTC. Translated, it gives CASSPSRSAGLFF. The chain links TRBV18 to TRBJ2-1; perhaps TRBD1 as D (5 bases). The CDR3 length is 13 residues. Trimming left V 3 bases short and J 15 bases short, with 18 bases between. The germline CDR1 and CDR2 sequences are KGHSH and LQKENI.

The chain's CDR3 is CASSISGSAHEQYF. Written as DNA, the CDR3 is TGTGCCAGTAGTATCAGCGGCTCCGCTCACGAGCAGTACTTC. The chain combines TRBV19 with TRBJ2-7, with TRBD2 as a possible D gene (5 bases). CDR3 length equals 14 residues. CDR1 is LNHDA and CDR2 is SQIVND in the germline V gene (reference sequence). The V gene lost 3 bases and the J gene lost 5 bases, with 14 bases spanning the gap.